Listed below are T cell receptor beta chains from one sample, sequenced in a study of identical twins. One entry per CDR3 protein, called by TCRdb with MiXCR from the 5' RACE reads. The sample consists of approximately 550,000 distinct CDR3 sequences, about 22% of them appearing once. The same sample was also used in a study of yellow fever vaccine responses in identical twins.

The material sequenced was CD4+ T cells sorted from blood. Source of these receptors: a woman aged 18-29 years in good health. CDR3s include the opening cysteine and the closing phenylalanine or tryptophan. The D gene is left open where the match is weak. Clone size is given for some rows only: seen once, a few or many times, or a class if the clone is expanded.

v_call: TRBV12-3/TRBV12-4
clone_size: few
j_call: TRBJ1-5
d_call: NA
cdr3_aa: CASNSGGGYQPQHF
cdr3_nt: TGTGCCAGCAACTCGGGAGGGGGGTACCAGCCCCAGCATTTT

v_call: TRBV6-1
clone_size: few
j_call: TRBJ2-5
d_call: NA
cdr3_aa: CASSEAYRPAGETQYF
cdr3_nt: TGTGCCAGCAGTGAAGCTTATCGGCCAGCGGGAGAGACCCAGTACTTC

v_call: TRBV24-1
clone_size: NA
j_call: TRBJ2-3
d_call: NA
cdr3_aa: CATSDFSRTDTQYF
cdr3_nt: TGTGCCACCAGTGATTTTAGTCGAACAGATACGCAGTATTTT

v_call: TRBV12-3/TRBV12-4
clone_size: NA
j_call: TRBJ1-5
d_call: TRBD1
cdr3_aa: CASARDSYSNQPQHF
cdr3_nt: TGTGCCAGCGCCCGGGACAGCTATAGCAATCAGCCCCAGCATTTT

v_call: TRBV5-1
clone_size: few
j_call: TRBJ1-1
d_call: NA
cdr3_aa: CASSPGASRNTEAFF
cdr3_nt: TGCGCCAGCAGCCCGGGGGCCAGCAGGAACACTGAAGCTTTCTTT

v_call: TRBV5-5
clone_size: once
j_call: TRBJ2-2
d_call: NA
cdr3_aa: CASSYLGSVNTGELFF
cdr3_nt: TGTGCCAGCAGCTACCTTGGGAGCGTCAACACCGGGGAGCTGTTTTTT

v_call: TRBV5-1
clone_size: few
j_call: TRBJ1-1
d_call: NA
cdr3_aa: CASHQDNTEAFF
cdr3_nt: TGCGCCAGCCACCAGGATAACACTGAAGCTTTCTTT

v_call: TRBV12-3/TRBV12-4
clone_size: many
j_call: TRBJ1-1
d_call: NA
cdr3_aa: CASSPQLAGNTEAFF
cdr3_nt: TGTGCCAGCAGTCCCCAGCTCGCGGGGAACACTGAAGCTTTCTTT

v_call: TRBV10-1
clone_size: few
j_call: TRBJ2-7
d_call: TRBD2
cdr3_aa: CASRGLAGFYEQYF
cdr3_nt: TGCGCCAGCAGGGGGCTAGCGGGCTTCTACGAGCAGTACTTC

v_call: TRBV28
clone_size: few
j_call: TRBJ2-7
d_call: NA
cdr3_aa: CASSDGQFYYEQYF
cdr3_nt: TGTGCCAGCAGCGACGGACAGTTTTACTACGAGCAGTACTTC

v_call: TRBV28
clone_size: few
j_call: TRBJ1-6
d_call: TRBD1
cdr3_aa: CASSRLSGQLYNSPLHF
cdr3_nt: TGTGCCAGCAGTCGTCTCTCGGGACAGCTCTATAATTCACCCCTCCACTTT

v_call: TRBV20-1
clone_size: NA
j_call: TRBJ2-3
d_call: NA
cdr3_aa: CSATPGLYTDTQYF
cdr3_nt: TGCAGTGCTACCCCCGGACTTTACACAGATACGCAGTATTTT

v_call: TRBV7-2
clone_size: NA
j_call: TRBJ2-2
d_call: TRBD1
cdr3_aa: CASSPPGQVNTGELFF
cdr3_nt: TGTGCCAGCAGCCCTCCGGGACAGGTGAACACCGGGGAGCTGTTTTTT

v_call: TRBV6-5
clone_size: few
j_call: TRBJ2-5
d_call: NA
cdr3_aa: CASSYSYAGETQYF
cdr3_nt: TGTGCCAGCAGTTACTCGTATGCGGGCGAGACCCAGTACTTC

v_call: TRBV12-3/TRBV12-4
clone_size: few
j_call: TRBJ1-1
d_call: NA
cdr3_aa: CASSATGEAFF
cdr3_nt: TGTGCCAGCAGCGCCACAGGGGAAGCTTTCTTT

v_call: TRBV12-3/TRBV12-4
clone_size: NA
j_call: TRBJ1-4
d_call: NA
cdr3_aa: CASSFSGSTGEKLFF
cdr3_nt: TGTGCCAGCAGTTTTTCAGGGTCGACAGGTGAAAAACTGTTTTTT

v_call: TRBV6-1
clone_size: few
j_call: TRBJ2-3
d_call: TRBD1
cdr3_aa: CASSEAKGALADTQYF
cdr3_nt: TGTGCCAGCAGTGAAGCTAAGGGGGCGTTGGCGGATACGCAGTATTTT

v_call: TRBV3-1
clone_size: NA
j_call: TRBJ2-1
d_call: TRBD2
cdr3_aa: CASSQLGLAGGIYEQFF
cdr3_nt: TGTGCCAGCAGCCAACTCGGACTAGCGGGGGGGATTTATGAGCAGTTCTTC

v_call: TRBV12-3/TRBV12-4
clone_size: few
j_call: TRBJ1-4
d_call: TRBD1
cdr3_aa: CASRKQGQEKLFF
cdr3_nt: TGTGCCAGCAGGAAACAGGGGCAGGAAAAACTGTTTTTT

v_call: TRBV15
clone_size: NA
j_call: TRBJ2-2
d_call: TRBD2
cdr3_aa: CATSRGGGGAGELFF
cdr3_nt: TGTGCCACCAGCAGAGGAGGCGGGGGGGCCGGGGAGCTGTTTTTT

v_call: TRBV5-5
clone_size: NA
j_call: TRBJ2-7
d_call: TRBD1
cdr3_aa: CASSQDRGAYEQYF
cdr3_nt: TGTGCCAGCAGCCAGGACAGGGGGGCATACGAGCAGTACTTC

v_call: TRBV2
clone_size: NA
j_call: TRBJ2-1
d_call: TRBD2
cdr3_aa: CASSAIPGLGPYNEQFF
cdr3_nt: TGTGCCAGCAGTGCTATCCCGGGACTAGGGCCCTACAATGAGCAGTTCTTC

v_call: TRBV28
clone_size: NA
j_call: TRBJ2-3
d_call: NA
cdr3_aa: CASSSLIGFGTDTQYF
cdr3_nt: TGTGCCAGCAGTTCCCTTATAGGGTTTGGCACAGATACGCAGTATTTT

v_call: TRBV4-1
clone_size: few
j_call: TRBJ1-1
d_call: NA
cdr3_aa: CASSPPVGRGDTEAFF
cdr3_nt: TGCGCCAGCAGCCCCCCCGTGGGGCGGGGGGACACTGAAGCTTTCTTT

v_call: TRBV7-6
clone_size: NA
j_call: TRBJ2-2
d_call: TRBD2
cdr3_aa: CASSLASRGGVGELFF
cdr3_nt: TGTGCCAGCAGCTTAGCTTCGCGGGGGGGCGTCGGGGAGCTGTTTTTT

v_call: TRBV3-1
clone_size: many
j_call: TRBJ1-5
d_call: NA
cdr3_aa: CASSQGAQPAGQPQHF
cdr3_nt: TGTGCCAGCAGCCAAGGTGCGCAACCTGCGGGTCAGCCCCAGCATTTT

v_call: TRBV12-3/TRBV12-4
clone_size: many
j_call: TRBJ1-5
d_call: TRBD1
cdr3_aa: CASSWVGGLSHQPQHF
cdr3_nt: TGTGCCAGCAGTTGGGTAGGGGGCTTATCGCATCAGCCCCAGCATTTT

v_call: TRBV12-3/TRBV12-4
clone_size: few
j_call: TRBJ1-1
d_call: NA
cdr3_aa: CASTVQGNTEAFF
cdr3_nt: TGTGCCAGCACCGTACAGGGGAACACTGAAGCTTTCTTT

v_call: TRBV5-5
clone_size: NA
j_call: TRBJ2-1
d_call: NA
cdr3_aa: CASKGGFSSYNEQFF
cdr3_nt: TGTGCCAGCAAGGGCGGGTTTAGCTCCTACAATGAGCAGTTCTTC

v_call: TRBV7-9
clone_size: many
j_call: TRBJ2-7
d_call: TRBD1
cdr3_aa: CASTNPGQGNYEQYF
cdr3_nt: TGTGCCAGCACGAACCCTGGACAGGGTAACTACGAGCAGTACTTC

v_call: TRBV12-3/TRBV12-4
clone_size: few
j_call: TRBJ1-5
d_call: NA
cdr3_aa: CASRSGTNNQPQHF
cdr3_nt: TGTGCCAGCAGGTCCGGGACGAACAATCAGCCCCAGCATTTT

v_call: TRBV20-1
clone_size: NA
j_call: TRBJ2-7
d_call: NA
cdr3_aa: CSARGRDPHEQYF
cdr3_nt: TGCAGTGCTAGAGGCCGGGATCCCCACGAGCAGTACTTC

v_call: TRBV7-9
clone_size: NA
j_call: TRBJ2-1
d_call: NA
cdr3_aa: CASSLSSGDGGFF
cdr3_nt: TGTGCCAGCAGCTTAAGCTCCGGGGACGGGGGGTTCTTC

v_call: TRBV12-3/TRBV12-4
clone_size: many
j_call: TRBJ2-3
d_call: NA
cdr3_aa: CASSRQTRTDTQYF
cdr3_nt: TGTGCCAGCAGCCGACAGACCCGCACAGATACGCAGTATTTT

v_call: TRBV11-1
clone_size: few
j_call: TRBJ2-3
d_call: NA
cdr3_aa: CASSLRGMAGESTDTQYF
cdr3_nt: TGTGCCAGCAGCTTACGGGGGATGGCGGGCGAGAGCACAGATACGCAGTATTTT

v_call: TRBV2
clone_size: few
j_call: TRBJ2-5
d_call: NA
cdr3_aa: CASRDSQETQYF
cdr3_nt: TGTGCCAGCCGGGACTCGCAAGAGACCCAGTACTTC

v_call: TRBV6-5
clone_size: NA
j_call: TRBJ1-2
d_call: NA
cdr3_aa: CASSYIPGHGYGYTF
cdr3_nt: TGTGCCAGCAGTTATATACCGGGACACGGCTATGGCTACACCTTC

v_call: TRBV20-1
clone_size: NA
j_call: TRBJ2-1
d_call: NA
cdr3_aa: CSAGLRNELFF
cdr3_nt: TGCAGTGCGGGCTTAAGAAATGAGCTGTTCTTC

v_call: TRBV10-3
clone_size: few
j_call: TRBJ2-4
d_call: TRBD2
cdr3_aa: CAISESGGWTKNIQYF
cdr3_nt: TGTGCCATCAGTGAGTCGGGGGGGTGGACCAAAAACATTCAGTACTTC

v_call: TRBV5-1
clone_size: few
j_call: TRBJ2-2
d_call: NA
cdr3_aa: CASSFSSTPGELFF
cdr3_nt: TGCGCCAGCAGCTTTTCTAGCACGCCCGGGGAGCTGTTTTTT

v_call: TRBV4-2
clone_size: few
j_call: TRBJ2-6
d_call: TRBD1
cdr3_aa: CASSQNGQGQSGANVLTF
cdr3_nt: TGTGCCAGCAGCCAAAACGGACAGGGTCAATCTGGGGCCAACGTCCTGACTTTC

v_call: TRBV5-1
clone_size: few
j_call: TRBJ2-5
d_call: NA
cdr3_aa: CASSSQGSAKETQYF
cdr3_nt: TGCGCCAGCAGCTCCCAGGGGAGCGCCAAAGAGACCCAGTACTTC

v_call: TRBV29-1
clone_size: NA
j_call: TRBJ1-4
d_call: NA
cdr3_aa: CSVAFQEKLFF
cdr3_nt: TGCAGCGTTGCGTTTCAAGAAAAACTGTTTTTT

v_call: TRBV20-1
clone_size: NA
j_call: TRBJ2-7
d_call: TRBD2
cdr3_aa: CSAASGSRVEQYF
cdr3_nt: TGCAGTGCTGCAAGCGGGAGTCGTGTCGAGCAGTACTTC

v_call: TRBV19
clone_size: NA
j_call: TRBJ1-1
d_call: NA
cdr3_aa: CASSNGLNTEAFF
cdr3_nt: TGTGCCAGTAGTAACGGACTGAACACTGAAGCTTTCTTT

v_call: TRBV5-1
clone_size: NA
j_call: TRBJ2-2
d_call: NA
cdr3_aa: CASMPDTENTGELFF
cdr3_nt: TGCGCCAGCATGCCCGATACTGAGAACACCGGGGAGCTGTTTTTT

v_call: TRBV9
clone_size: NA
j_call: TRBJ1-2
d_call: TRBD1
cdr3_aa: CASSGTGYMLNLPANYGYTF
cdr3_nt: TGTGCCAGCAGCGGGACAGGGTACATGCTCAATCTTCCAGCTAACTATGGCTACACCTTC

v_call: TRBV11-2
clone_size: few
j_call: TRBJ2-2
d_call: NA
cdr3_aa: CASSLAVGPGELFF
cdr3_nt: TGTGCCAGCAGCTTAGCCGTGGGCCCCGGGGAGCTGTTTTTT

v_call: TRBV12-3/TRBV12-4
clone_size: few
j_call: TRBJ2-3
d_call: NA
cdr3_aa: CASSRRTDTDTQYF
cdr3_nt: TGTGCCAGCAGCCGTAGGACAGACACAGATACGCAGTATTTT

v_call: TRBV7-9
clone_size: NA
j_call: TRBJ2-3
d_call: NA
cdr3_aa: CASSLFGGATTDTQYF
cdr3_nt: TGTGCCAGCAGCTTATTCGGCGGGGCGACCACAGATACGCAGTATTTT

v_call: TRBV6-1
clone_size: few
j_call: TRBJ1-5
d_call: NA
cdr3_aa: CASSEAHGKGGNQPQHF
cdr3_nt: TGTGCCAGCAGTGAAGCGCATGGGAAGGGAGGCAATCAGCCCCAGCATTTT

v_call: TRBV11-2
clone_size: NA
j_call: TRBJ2-2
d_call: NA
cdr3_aa: CASRRWGGHTGELFF
cdr3_nt: TGTGCCAGCCGCCGGTGGGGGGGGCACACCGGGGAGCTGTTTTTT

v_call: TRBV11-2
clone_size: NA
j_call: TRBJ2-3
d_call: NA
cdr3_aa: CASSLGRFSDTQYF
cdr3_nt: TGTGCCAGCAGCTTAGGGAGGTTTTCAGATACGCAGTATTTT